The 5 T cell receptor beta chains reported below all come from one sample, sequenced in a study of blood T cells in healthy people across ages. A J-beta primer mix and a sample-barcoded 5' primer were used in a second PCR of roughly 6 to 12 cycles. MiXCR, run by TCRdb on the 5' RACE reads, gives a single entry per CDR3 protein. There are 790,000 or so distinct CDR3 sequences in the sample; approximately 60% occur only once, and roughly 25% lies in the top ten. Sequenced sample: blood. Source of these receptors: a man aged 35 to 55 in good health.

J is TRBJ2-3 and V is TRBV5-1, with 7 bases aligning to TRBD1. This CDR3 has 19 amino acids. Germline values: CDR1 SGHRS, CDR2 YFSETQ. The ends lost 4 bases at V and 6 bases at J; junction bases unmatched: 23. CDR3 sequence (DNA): TGCGCCAGCAGCCGGACCCCTCGAGGGACAGCGACGAAGTTGGATACGCAGTATTTT. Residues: CASSRTPRGTATKLDTQYF. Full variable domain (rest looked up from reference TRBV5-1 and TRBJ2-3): KAGVTQTPRYLIKTRGQQVTLSCSPISGHRSVSWYQQTPGQGLQFLFEYFSETQRNKGNFPGRFSGRQFSNSRSEMNVSTLELGDSALYLCASSRTPRGTATKLDTQYFGPGTRLTVL.

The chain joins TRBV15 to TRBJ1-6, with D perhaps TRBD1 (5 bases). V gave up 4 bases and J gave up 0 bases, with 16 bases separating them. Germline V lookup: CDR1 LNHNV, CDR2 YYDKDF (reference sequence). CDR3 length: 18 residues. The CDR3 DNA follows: TGTGCCACCAGCACCAAGAGAAGCGGGGCCTCCTATAATTCACCCCTCCACTTT. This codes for CATSTKRSGASYNSPLHF.

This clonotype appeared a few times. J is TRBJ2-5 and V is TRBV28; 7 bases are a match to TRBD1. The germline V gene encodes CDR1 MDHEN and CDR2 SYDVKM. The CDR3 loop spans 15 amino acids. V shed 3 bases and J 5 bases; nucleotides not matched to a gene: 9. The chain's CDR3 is CASSFNSGGSETQYF. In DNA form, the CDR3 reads TGTGCCAGCAGTTTTAACTCAGGGGGTTCGGAGACCCAGTACTTC.

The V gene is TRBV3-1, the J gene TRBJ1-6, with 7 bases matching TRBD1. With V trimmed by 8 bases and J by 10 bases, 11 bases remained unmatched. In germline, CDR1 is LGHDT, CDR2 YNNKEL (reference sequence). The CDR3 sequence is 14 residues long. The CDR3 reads CASGKTGVESPLHF. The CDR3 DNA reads TGTGCCAGCGGAAAAACAGGGGTGGAATCACCCCTCCACTTT.

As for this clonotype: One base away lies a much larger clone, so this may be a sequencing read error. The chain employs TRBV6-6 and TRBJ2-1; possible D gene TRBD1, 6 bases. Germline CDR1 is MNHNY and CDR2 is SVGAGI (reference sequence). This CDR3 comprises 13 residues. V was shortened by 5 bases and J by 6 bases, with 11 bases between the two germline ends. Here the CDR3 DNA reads TGTGCCAGCAGTCGAGAGACAGGCAATGAGCAGTTCTTC. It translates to CASSRETGNEQFF.